What follows describes a single T cell receptor (beta chain). The CDR3 runs to 14 residues. Trimming took 7 bases from V and 0 from J, leaving 13 bases between them. The germline V gene encodes CDR1 SNHLY and CDR2 FYNNEI. The source of the sample is a study of cytomegalovirus exposure and HLA in healthy donors. Amplification used 60 Vbeta primers and 13 Jbeta primers. TCRdb keeps only in-frame clones here, not all; method: immunoSEQ multiplex PCR. The listing contains under 150,000 clones. The sequence was obtained from a woman aged 60-75 years in good health and CMV-seronegative. The J gene is TRBJ2-7, the V gene TRBV2; D is perhaps TRBD2 (5 bases). Sequencing was performed on PBMCs. The CDR3 protein is CASNSGISSYEQYF. The CDR3 nucleotides read TGTGCCAGCAACTCCGGGATAAGCTCCTACGAGCAGTACTTC.